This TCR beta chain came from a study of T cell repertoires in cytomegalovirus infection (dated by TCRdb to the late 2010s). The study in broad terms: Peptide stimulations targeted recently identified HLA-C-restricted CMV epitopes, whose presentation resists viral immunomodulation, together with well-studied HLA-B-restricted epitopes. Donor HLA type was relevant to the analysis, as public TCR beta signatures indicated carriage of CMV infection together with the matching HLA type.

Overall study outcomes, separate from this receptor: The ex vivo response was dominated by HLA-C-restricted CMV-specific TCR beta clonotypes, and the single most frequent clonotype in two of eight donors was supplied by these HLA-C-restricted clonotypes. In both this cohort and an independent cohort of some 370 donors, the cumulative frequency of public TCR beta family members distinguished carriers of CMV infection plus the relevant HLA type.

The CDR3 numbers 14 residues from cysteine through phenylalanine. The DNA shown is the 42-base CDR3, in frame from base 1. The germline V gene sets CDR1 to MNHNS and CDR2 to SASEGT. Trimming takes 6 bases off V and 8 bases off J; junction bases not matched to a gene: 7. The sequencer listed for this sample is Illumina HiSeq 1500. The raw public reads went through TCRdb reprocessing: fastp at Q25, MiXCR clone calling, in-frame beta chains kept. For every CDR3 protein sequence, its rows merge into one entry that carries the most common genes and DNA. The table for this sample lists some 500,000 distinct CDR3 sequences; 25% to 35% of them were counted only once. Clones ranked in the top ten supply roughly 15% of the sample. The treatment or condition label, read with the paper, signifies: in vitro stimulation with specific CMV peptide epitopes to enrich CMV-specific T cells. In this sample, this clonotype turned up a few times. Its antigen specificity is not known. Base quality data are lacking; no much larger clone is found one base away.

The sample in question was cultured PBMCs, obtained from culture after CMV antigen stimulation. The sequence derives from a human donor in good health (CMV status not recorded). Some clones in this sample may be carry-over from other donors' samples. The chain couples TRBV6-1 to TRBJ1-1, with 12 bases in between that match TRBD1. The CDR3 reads CASSRDRGRGEAFF. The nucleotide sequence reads TGTGCCAGCAGCCGGGACAGGGGGCGCGGGGAAGCTTTCTTT.